The 4 T cell receptor beta chains listed next were all sequenced from one sample in a study of OX40 agonist ivuxolimab in advanced cancers. The repertoire was sequenced with immunoSEQ multiplex PCR; TCRdb's copy has only in-frame clones and lacks some. The sample consists of around 69,000 clones, around 87% of them appearing once. Source: CD4+ or CD8+ T cells sorted from blood, taken in a trial of the OX40 agonist ivuxolimab. The origin of the receptors is an adult with an advanced solid tumor such as melanoma, head and neck, liver or kidney cancer.

This clone has just one count. The chain links TRBV4-1 to TRBJ2-1; TRBD2 matches at 11 bases. CDR3 size: 16 residues. V dropped 0 bases and J dropped 4; count of bases not matched to a gene: 2. From germline, CDR1 is MGHRA and CDR2 YSYEKL. Written as DNA, the CDR3 is TGCGCCAGCAGCCAAGATACTAGCGGGGGATACAATGAGCAGTTCTTC. Translating gives CASSQDTSGGYNEQFF.

A single count supports this clone. V gene TRBV21-1 combines with J gene TRBJ1-5. TRBV21-1 is labeled a pseudogene. The CDR3 has 14 residues. The CDR3 nucleotides read TGTGCCAGCAGCAAAGCGGAGAGCAATCAGCCCCAGCATTTT. This sequence encodes CASSKAESNQPQHF.

This chain joins TRBV7-2 and TRBJ2-1; either TRBD1 or TRBD2 may fit D (5 bases each). This CDR3 has 14 amino acids. V lost 5 bases and J 4 bases, leaving 12 bases between the germline ends. CDR1 SGHTA and CDR2 FQGNSA come from the germline V gene. CDR3 amino acids: CASSPPGGYNEQFF. DNA of the CDR3: TGTGCCAGCAGCCCCCCTGGGGGTTACAATGAGCAGTTCTTC.

The CDR3 sequence is CASSLPLTAQETQYF. CDR3 bases: TGTGCCAGCAGTTTGCCCCTGACAGCCCAAGAGACCCAGTACTTC. This rearrangement joins TRBV28 to TRBJ2-5; D might be TRBD1 (5 bases). Trimming removed 3 bases at V and 1 base at J, with 12 bases between. CDR1 is MDHEN and CDR2 is SYDVKM in the germline V gene. The CDR3 runs 15 residues.